This T cell receptor (beta chain) was sequenced during a study of identifying expanded T cells in peripheral blood. Broader study findings: Two-week clone count variance significantly increased as total template count grew. Technical replicates showed approximately 1.2 changed clones; approximately 2 weeks 15 to 20; four weeks 19.

This CDR3 has 14 amino acids. CDR1 is LGHNA and CDR2 is YSLEER in the germline V gene. V was trimmed by 0 bases and J by 6 bases, leaving 9 bases between them. This clone was detected only once. Antigen specificity is unknown. Sequenced by immunoSEQ multiplex PCR; TCRdb stores in-frame clones only, minus some. The sample lists approximately 79,000 clones; roughly 90% were seen once. No infections or other immune events were documented during collection. Sequencing was carried out using blood. The source is a person aged 18 to 75 in good health. This chain joins TRBV4-3 and TRBJ2-1; D uncertain. CDR3 residues: CASSQDAYANEQFF. Written as DNA, the CDR3 is TGCGCCAGCAGCCAAGATGCATACGCCAATGAGCAGTTCTTC.